This TCR beta chain was identified during a study of shared T cell receptors in the human thymus. The CDR3 totals 11 residues. Per the germline V gene, CDR1 is MDHEN and CDR2 is SYDVKM. Deletions cut 5 bases from V and 7 bases from J, with 8 bases between. Using immunoSEQ multiplex PCR, the repertoire was profiled, and TCRdb retains in-frame clones only, with some absent. The sample contains some 760,000 clones, 80% to 90% of which appear only once. A further study also used this sample, focusing on human thymus T cells. Per that study: Donors consisted of healthy Finnish infants (having corrective surgery for congenital heart defects). Corrective cardiac surgery supplied the resected thymus tissue. Both thymic and peripheral blood repertoires showed apparently biased V and J usage. As related research reported, thymic repertoires overlapped highly among unrelated individuals.

The TCR originated in a girl in the first two years of life with a congenital heart defect. The sequenced material came from thymocytes. The V gene is TRBV28, the J gene TRBJ1-1; D gene ambiguous. CDR3 in amino acids: CASSPPGEAFF. The CDR3 DNA sequence: TGTGCCAGCAGTCCGCCAGGTGAAGCTTTCTTT.